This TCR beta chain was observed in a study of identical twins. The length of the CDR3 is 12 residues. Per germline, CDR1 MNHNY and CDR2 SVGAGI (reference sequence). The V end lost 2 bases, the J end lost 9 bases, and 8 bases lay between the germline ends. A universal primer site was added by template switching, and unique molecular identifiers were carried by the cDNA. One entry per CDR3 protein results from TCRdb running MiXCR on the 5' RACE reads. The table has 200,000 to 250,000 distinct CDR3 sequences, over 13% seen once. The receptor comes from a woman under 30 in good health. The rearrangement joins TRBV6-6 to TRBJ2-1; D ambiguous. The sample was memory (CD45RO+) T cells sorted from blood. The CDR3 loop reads CASSYGLVEQFF. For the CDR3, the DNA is TGTGCCAGCAGTTACGGCCTCGTTGAGCAGTTCTTC.